These T cell receptor beta chains were read from a single sample in a study of control samples from healthy donors and cancer patients. The method was immunoSEQ multiplex PCR; TCRdb's version includes in-frame clones alone and lacks a portion of them. Among some 170,000 clones listed, around 96% were seen once. The source material was blood. Source of these receptors: a woman aged 25 to 39 in good health. The CDR3 runs from the conserved cysteine through the conserved F or W. D genes are given only for firm matches. The listing skips clone size in some rows; elsewhere it reads once, few, many or a size class.

size | D | J | V | CDR3 | DNA
. | . | TRBJ1-5 | TRBV5-1 | CASSYDGVTGNQPQHF | TGCGCCAGCAGCTATGATGGGGTCACGGGCAATCAGCCCCAGCATTTT
. | . | TRBJ1-6 | TRBV6-1 | CASSDIWAGGNSPLHF | TGTGCCAGCAGTGATATATGGGCTGGGGGGAATTCACCCCTCCACTTT
. | TRBD2 | TRBJ2-5 | TRBV6-2/TRBV6-3 | CASSYHLRLAGQETQYF | TGTGCCAGCAGTTACCACCTAAGACTAGCGGGGCAAGAGACCCAGTACTTC
. | TRBD1 | TRBJ1-3 | TRBV9 | CASSVEGQGFSGNTIYF | TGTGCCAGCAGCGTAGAGGGACAGGGATTCTCTGGAAACACCATATATTTT
few | . | TRBJ1-2 | TRBV6-1 | CASSEGRVYGYTF | TGTGCCAGCAGCGAAGGGAGGGTCTATGGCTACACCTTC
. | TRBD1 | TRBJ1-5 | TRBV5-5 | CASSGGTDYQPQHF | TGTGCCAGCAGCGGCGGGACAGATTATCAGCCCCAGCATTTT
. | . | TRBJ2-1 | TRBV21-1 | CASSKDIAGGPRGSYNEQFF | TGTGCCAGCAGCAAAGATATAGCGGGGGGGCCCCGGGGCTCCTACAATGAGCAGTTCTTC
. | TRBD1 | TRBJ2-7 | TRBV5-4 | CASSFPGRGTYEQYF | TGTGCCAGCAGCTTCCCCGGCAGGGGGACGTACGAGCAGTACTTC
. | . | TRBJ1-1 | TRBV5-4 | CASSTQSGDHTEAFF | TGTGCCAGCAGCACCCAGAGTGGGGATCACACTGAAGCTTTCTTT
. | . | TRBJ2-7 | TRBV5-3 | CARSLEGPGTLSYEQYF | TGTGCCAGAAGCTTGGAAGGGCCCGGGACCCTCTCCTACGAGCAGTACTTC
. | TRBD1 | TRBJ1-6 | TRBV2 | CASSSGTGFSPLHF | TGTGCCAGCAGCTCAGGGACAGGGTTCTCACCCCTCCACTTT
once | . | TRBJ2-2 | TRBV4-1 | CASSQRLTNTGELFF | TGCGCCAGCAGCCAACGGCTGACGAACACCGGGGAGCTGTTTTTT
. | TRBD1 | TRBJ1-4 | TRBV7-8 | CASSTHRGTNEKLFF | TGTGCCAGCAGCACCCACAGGGGGACTAATGAAAAACTGTTTTTT
. | . | TRBJ2-7 | TRBV5-5 | CASSLIGGSYEQYF | TGTGCCAGCAGCTTGATTGGGGGATCCTACGAGCAGTACTTC
. | . | TRBJ2-1 | TRBV9 | CASSPLEGYYNEQFF | TGTGCCAGCAGCCCCCTGGAGGGGTATTACAATGAGCAGTTCTTC
. | TRBD1 | TRBJ1-6 | TRBV5-1 | CASSPGTGGGYNSPLHF | TGCGCCAGCAGCCCCGGGACAGGGGGCGGCTATAATTCACCCCTCCACTTT
. | . | TRBJ2-5 | TRBV2 | CASSADRAGTQYF | TGTGCCAGCAGTGCGGACCGAGCCGGAACCCAGTACTTC
. | . | TRBJ2-2 | TRBV29-1 | CSVDLKNTGELFF | TGCAGCGTTGATCTGAAGAACACCGGGGAGCTGTTTTTT
. | . | TRBJ2-1 | TRBV6-5 | CASSRTPVGDEQFF | TGTGCCAGCAGCCGGACGCCGGTAGGGGATGAGCAGTTCTTC
. | . | TRBJ1-2 | TRBV18 | CASPQAAARGVNGYTF | TGTGCCAGTCCCCAGGCGGCAGCCCGAGGGGTTAATGGCTACACCTTC
once | . | TRBJ2-1 | TRBV6-5 | CASSSTGLNNEQFF | TGTGCCAGCAGTTCGACGGGACTGAACAATGAGCAGTTCTTC
. | . | TRBJ2-5 | TRBV6-2/TRBV6-3 | CASSIFMGGQETQYF | TGTGCCAGCAGTATTTTTATGGGGGGCCAAGAGACCCAGTACTTC
. | TRBD1 | TRBJ1-2 | TRBV28 | CASNYRGGGGYTF | TGTGCCAGCAACTACAGGGGAGGTGGTGGCTACACCTTC
. | . | TRBJ1-6 | TRBV27 | CASSFTGSTTFPLHF | TGTGCCAGCAGTTTCACAGGGTCCACCACCTTCCCCCTCCACTTT
once | TRBD2 | TRBJ2-2 | TRBV11-2 | CASSLELALGSGELFF | TGTGCCAGCAGCTTAGAACTAGCGCTTGGGTCGGGGGAGCTGTTTTTT
. | TRBD2 | TRBJ2-1 | TRBV11-2 | CASTVGVAGGEQFF | TGTGCCAGCACCGTGGGGGTAGCGGGAGGTGAGCAGTTCTTC
. | . | TRBJ1-2 | TRBV28 | CASSETVFYGYTF | TGTGCCAGCAGTGAGACAGTATTCTATGGCTACACCTTC
. | . | TRBJ1-1 | TRBV5-1 | CASSPRAGVTEAFF | TGCGCCAGCAGTCCCCGGGCCGGGGTGACTGAAGCTTTCTTT
. | TRBD2 | TRBJ2-1 | TRBV4-1 | CASSRLAGVIGNEQFF | TGCGCCAGCAGCCGACTAGCGGGGGTGATTGGGAATGAGCAGTTCTTC
. | . | TRBJ1-3 | TRBV6-1 | CASSEEPGAGNTIYF | TGTGCCAGCAGTGAAGAACCCGGGGCTGGAAACACCATATATTTT
once | TRBD2 | TRBJ2-2 | TRBV2 | CASRFTSVRELFF | TGTGCCAGCAGATTTACTAGCGTCCGGGAGCTGTTTTTT
. | TRBD2 | TRBJ2-5 | TRBV2 | CASSESAGGVKTQYF | TGTGCCAGCAGTGAATCAGCGGGAGGGGTCAAGACCCAGTACTTC
. | . | TRBJ2-7 | TRBV6-5 | CASSYSSGITIYEQYF | TGTGCCAGCAGTTACTCGAGTGGGATAACAATCTACGAGCAGTACTTC
once | TRBD1 | TRBJ1-5 | TRBV27 | CASSLGRGANQPQHF | TGTGCCAGCAGTTTGGGCAGGGGGGCCAATCAGCCCCAGCATTTT
once | . | TRBJ2-1 | TRBV11-2 | CASSAIRASYNEQFF | TGTGCCAGCAGCGCTATCAGGGCGTCCTACAATGAGCAGTTCTTC